The subject of this entry is one T cell receptor (beta chain). Profiled with immunoSEQ multiplex PCR; TCRdb holds only in-frame clones, not every one. This repertoire shows about 480,000 clones, 70% to 90% found once; its top ten account for over 1.5%. This entry comes from a study of blood T cell repertoires in COVID-19. Across the whole study: The United States, Italy and Spain provided the acute and convalescent COVID-19 samples.

The germline gives CDR1 SEHNR, CDR2 FQNEAQ (reference sequence). Trimming took 3 bases from V and 2 from J; bases not matched to a gene: 5. The CDR3 is 16 residues long. Recruits, aged about 18 to 100 years, lived in roughly 22 US areas. Assignment of participants to cohorts was predicated upon participant-reported clinical history. Resolution of symptoms, clearance, or two negative PCRs was present in recovered Cohort 3 donors. The chain links TRBV7-9 to TRBJ2-3, with TRBD2 identical over 10 bases. This TCR was sampled from a woman in her thirties or forties who had recovered from COVID-19. The sequenced sample consisted of PBMCs or T cells enriched from blood (not recorded which). The CDR3 region is CASSFGLAEITDTQYF. CDR3 nucleotides: TGTGCCAGCAGCTTTGGACTAGCGGAGATCACAGATACGCAGTATTTT.